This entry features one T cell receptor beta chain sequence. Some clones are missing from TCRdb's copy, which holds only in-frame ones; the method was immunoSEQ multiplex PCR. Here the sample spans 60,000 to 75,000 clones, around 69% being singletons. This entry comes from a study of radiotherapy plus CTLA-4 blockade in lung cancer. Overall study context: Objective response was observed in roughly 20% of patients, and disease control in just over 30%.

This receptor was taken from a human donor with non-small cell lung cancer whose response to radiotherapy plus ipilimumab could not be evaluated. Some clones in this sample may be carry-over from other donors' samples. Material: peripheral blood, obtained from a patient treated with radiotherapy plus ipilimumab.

CDR3 sequence: CASSPEGSSGATAYNEQFF. The CDR3 DNA reads as TGCGCCAGCAGCCCGGAGGGGTCTAGCGGGGCGACGGCCTACAATGAGCAGTTCTTC. The chain recombines TRBV5-1 with TRBJ2-1, with 9 bases aligning to TRBD2. V shed 4 bases and J 2 bases; nucleotides not matched to a gene: 16. Germline assignment: CDR1 SGHRS and CDR2 YFSETQ. CDR3 length: 19 amino acids. Full variable domain (rest looked up from reference TRBV5-1 and TRBJ2-1): KAGVTQTPRYLIKTRGQQVTLSCSPISGHRSVSWYQQTPGQGLQFLFEYFSETQRNKGNFPGRFSGRQFSNSRSEMNVSTLELGDSALYLCASSPEGSSGATAYNEQFFGPGTRLTVL.